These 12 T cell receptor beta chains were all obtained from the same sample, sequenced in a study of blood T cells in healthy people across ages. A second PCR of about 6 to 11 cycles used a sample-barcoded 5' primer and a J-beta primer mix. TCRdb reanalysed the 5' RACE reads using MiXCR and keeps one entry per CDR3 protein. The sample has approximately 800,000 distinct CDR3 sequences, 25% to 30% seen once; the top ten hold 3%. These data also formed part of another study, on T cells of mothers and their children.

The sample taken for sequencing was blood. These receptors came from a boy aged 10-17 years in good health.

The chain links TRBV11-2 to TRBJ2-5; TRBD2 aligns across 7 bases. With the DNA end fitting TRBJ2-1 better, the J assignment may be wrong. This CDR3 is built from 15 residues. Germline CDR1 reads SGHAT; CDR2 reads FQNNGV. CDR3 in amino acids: CASSVMGLNENEQFF. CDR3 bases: TGTGCCAGCAGCGTGATGGGACTAAACGAAAATGAGCAGTTCTTC.

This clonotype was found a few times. The CDR3 bases are TGTGCCATCAGTAAGGCCGCGGGGCAAGAGACCCAGTACTTC. Its protein product is CAISKAAGQETQYF. The J gene is TRBJ2-5, the V gene TRBV10-3; D may be TRBD2 (6 bases). Trimming took 5 bases from V and 2 from J, leaving 12 bases between them. This CDR3 region has 14 residues. Germline CDR1 and CDR2: ENHRY and SYGVKD.

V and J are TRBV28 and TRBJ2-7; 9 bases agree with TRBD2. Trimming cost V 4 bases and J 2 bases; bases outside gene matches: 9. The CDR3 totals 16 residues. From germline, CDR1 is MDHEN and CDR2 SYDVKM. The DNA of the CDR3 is TGTGCCAGCAGTTCCCCGGCTAGCGGGGCAACCTACGAGCAGTACTTC. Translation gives CASSSPASGATYEQYF.

In DNA form, the CDR3 reads TGTGCCAGCAGTTTATCGGAGGAGGCTATTAGCACAGATACGCAGTATTTT. Translating gives CASSLSEEAISTDTQYF. The gene calls are TRBV27 and TRBJ2-3; maybe TRBD2 (5 bases). This CDR3 has 17 amino acids. Per the germline V gene, CDR1 is MNHEY and CDR2 is SMNVEV (reference sequence). Trimming shortened V by 0 bases and J by 0 bases, and 13 bases separated the two germline ends.

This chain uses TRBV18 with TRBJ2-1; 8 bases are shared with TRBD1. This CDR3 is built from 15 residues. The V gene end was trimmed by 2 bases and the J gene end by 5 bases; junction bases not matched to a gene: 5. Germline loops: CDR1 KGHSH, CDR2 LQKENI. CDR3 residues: CASSPVTGAHNEQFF. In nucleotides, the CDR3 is TGTGCCAGCTCACCAGTGACAGGGGCCCACAATGAGCAGTTCTTC.

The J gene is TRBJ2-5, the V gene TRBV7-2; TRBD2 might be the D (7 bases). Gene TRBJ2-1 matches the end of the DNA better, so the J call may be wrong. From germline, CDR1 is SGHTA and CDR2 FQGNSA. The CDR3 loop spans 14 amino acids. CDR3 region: CASRLPGGGNEQFF. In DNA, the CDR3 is TGTGCCAGCAGACTACCGGGGGGCGGTAATGAGCAGTTCTTC.

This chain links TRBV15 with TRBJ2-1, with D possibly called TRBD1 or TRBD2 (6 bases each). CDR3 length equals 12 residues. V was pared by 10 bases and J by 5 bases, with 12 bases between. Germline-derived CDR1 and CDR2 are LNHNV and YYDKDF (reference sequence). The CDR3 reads CAILRGDNEQFF. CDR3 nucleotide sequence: TGTGCCATCCTGAGGGGGGACAATGAGCAGTTCTTC.

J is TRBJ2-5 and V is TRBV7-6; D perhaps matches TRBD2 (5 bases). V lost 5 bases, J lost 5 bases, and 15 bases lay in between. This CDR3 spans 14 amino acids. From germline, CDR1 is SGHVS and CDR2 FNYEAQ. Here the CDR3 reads CASSRVRTSETQYF. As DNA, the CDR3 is TGTGCCAGCAGCCGTGTCAGGACTTCGGAGACCCAGTACTTC. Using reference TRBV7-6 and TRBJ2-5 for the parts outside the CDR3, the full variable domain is GAGVSQSPRYKVTKRGQDVALRCDPISGHVSLYWYRQALGQGPEFLTYFNYEAQQDKSGLPNDRFSAERPEGSISTLTIQRTEQRDSAMYRCASSRVRTSETQYFGPGTRLLVL.

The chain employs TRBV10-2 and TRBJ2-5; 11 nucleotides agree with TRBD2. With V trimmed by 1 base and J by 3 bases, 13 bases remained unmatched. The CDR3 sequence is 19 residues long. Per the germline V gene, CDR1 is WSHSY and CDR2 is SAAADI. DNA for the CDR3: TGCGCCAGCAGTGAGTGGGAGACTAGCGGGGAACAACATAAAGAGACCCAGTACTTC. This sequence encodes CASSEWETSGEQHKETQYF.

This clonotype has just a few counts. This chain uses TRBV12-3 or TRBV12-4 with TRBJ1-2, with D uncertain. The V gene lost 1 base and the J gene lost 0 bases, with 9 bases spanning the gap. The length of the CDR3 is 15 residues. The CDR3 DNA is TGTGCCAGCAGTTTAGTTCTAACCCCTAACTATGGCTACACCTTC. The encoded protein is CASSLVLTPNYGYTF.

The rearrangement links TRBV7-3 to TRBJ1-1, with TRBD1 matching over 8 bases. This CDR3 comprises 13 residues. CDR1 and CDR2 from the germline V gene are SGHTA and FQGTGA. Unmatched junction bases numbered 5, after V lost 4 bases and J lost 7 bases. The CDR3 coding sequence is TGTGCCAGCAGCTCCGACAGGGGAGGTGAAGCTTTCTTT. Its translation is CASSSDRGGEAFF.

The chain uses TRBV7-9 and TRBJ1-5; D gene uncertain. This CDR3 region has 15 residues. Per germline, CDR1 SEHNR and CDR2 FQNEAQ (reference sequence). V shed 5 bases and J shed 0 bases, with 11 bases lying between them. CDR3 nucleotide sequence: TGTGCCAGCAGCCCAGGCGGGGATAGCAATCAGCCCCAGCATTTT. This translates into CASSPGGDSNQPQHF.